This TCR beta chain is from a study of blood T cells in healthy people across ages. Across the whole study: Template switching recovered approximately one barcoded beta molecule for every two T cells. Overall study results and limits: Significant beta diversity loss was already apparent by age about 42, declining roughly linearly. The study could not conclusively compare naive and antigen-experienced cells, given its unsorted PBMCs.

Remarks on this clonotype: Its cognate antigen is unknown.

Drawing of peripheral blood yielded roughly 9.3 milliliters from each donor. Germline values: CDR1 KGHSH, CDR2 LQKENI. The CDR3 sequence is 14 residues long. After removal of 5 bases from V and 3 bases from J, the junction contained 6 bases not matched to a gene. A second PCR, run for about 6 to 11 cycles, used a sample-barcoded 5' primer plus a J-beta primer mix. MiXCR was run by TCRdb on the 5' RACE reads, yielding one entry per CDR3 protein. The sample carries 550,000 to 750,000 distinct CDR3 sequences, 21% recorded once. The receptor was isolated from a man between 70 and 80 years old in good health. The rearrangement uses TRBV18 and TRBJ1-1; 7 bases align to TRBD1. Sequenced: blood. The CDR3 nucleotides read TGTGCCAGCTCAAAAGGACAGGACTACACTGAAGCTTTCTTT. This codes for CASSKGQDYTEAFF.